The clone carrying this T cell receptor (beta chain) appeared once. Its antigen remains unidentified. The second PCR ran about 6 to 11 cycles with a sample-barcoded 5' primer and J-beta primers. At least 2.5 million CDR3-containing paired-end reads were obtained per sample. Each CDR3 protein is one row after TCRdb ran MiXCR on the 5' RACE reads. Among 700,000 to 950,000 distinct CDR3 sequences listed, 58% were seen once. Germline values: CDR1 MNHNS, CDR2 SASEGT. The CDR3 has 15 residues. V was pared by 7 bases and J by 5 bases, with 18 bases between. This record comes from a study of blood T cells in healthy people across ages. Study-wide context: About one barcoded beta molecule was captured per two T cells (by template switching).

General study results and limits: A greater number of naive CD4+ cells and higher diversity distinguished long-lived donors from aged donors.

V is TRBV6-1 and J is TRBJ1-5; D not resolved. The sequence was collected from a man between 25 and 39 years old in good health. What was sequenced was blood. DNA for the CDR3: TGTGCCAGCATGAAGCCTGGGTCGGGTGATCAGCCCCAGCATTTT. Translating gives CASMKPGSGDQPQHF.